Listed here are 29 T cell receptor beta chains from one sample, sequenced in a study of identical twins. MiXCR, applied by TCRdb to the 5' RACE reads, yields one record per CDR3 protein. The sample consists of under 900,000 distinct CDR3 sequences, 15% to 20% of them appearing once. This sample was also put to use in a study of T cells expressing NK-cell markers.

Specimen: PBMCs. These receptors all come from a young woman in good health.

This clonotype was seen a handful of times. This sequence joins TRBV5-1 and TRBJ2-5; 11 bases are shared with TRBD2. The CDR3 sequence is 15 residues long. The germline V gene encodes CDR1 SGHRS and CDR2 YFSETQ. The ends lost 4 bases at V and 7 bases at J; junction bases unmatched: 9. Here the CDR3 DNA reads TGCGCCAGCAGCATCACTAGCGGGAGTCCGGGGACCCAGTACTTC. Protein: CASSITSGSPGTQYF. The full variable domain, its missing parts supplied by reference TRBV5-1 and TRBJ2-5, is KAGVTQTPRYLIKTRGQQVTLSCSPISGHRSVSWYQQTPGQGLQFLFEYFSETQRNKGNFPGRFSGRQFSNSRSEMNVSTLELGDSALYLCASSITSGSPGTQYFGPGTRLLVL.

The J gene is TRBJ2-5, the V gene TRBV3-1; 9 positions agree with TRBD1. The V gene's germline CDR1 is LGHDT and CDR2 YNNKEL (reference sequence). V lost 4 bases to trimming and J lost 5 bases; unmatched junction nucleotides: 8. The CDR3 runs to 15 residues. CDR3 sequence reads: CASSRAGTGSETQYF. CDR3 in DNA: TGTGCCAGCAGCCGCGCCGGGACAGGGAGTGAGACCCAGTACTTC.

The rearrangement links TRBV6-5 to TRBJ2-1, with TRBD1 identical over 8 bases. The CDR3 has 15 amino acids. V lost 2 bases, J lost 4 bases, and 4 bases stayed unmatched. Germline-derived CDR1 and CDR2 are MNHEY and SVGAGI. The CDR3 DNA reads TGTGCCAGCAGTTACCGGGGGACAGGATACAATGAGCAGTTCTTC. Its translation: CASSYRGTGYNEQFF.

This clonotype came up a few times. V and J are TRBV7-2 and TRBJ1-5; TRBD1 aligns across 7 bases. V shed 1 base, J shed 6 bases, and the junction held 12 bases outside the gene matches. Germline values: CDR1 SGHTA, CDR2 FQGNSA. The CDR3 totals 17 residues. The CDR3 bases are TGTGCCAGCAGCTTAGTAGCTCTGGGTACAGGGGCTCAGCCCCAGCATTTT. The encoded protein is CASSLVALGTGAQPQHF.

The chain links TRBV2 to TRBJ2-3; 7 bases line up with TRBD2. The length of the CDR3 is 14 residues. CDR1 is SNHLY, CDR2 FYNNEI, per germline. The ends lost 2 bases at V and 5 bases at J; junction bases unmatched: 4. The CDR3 DNA follows: TGTGCCAGCAGTGAATTCCTAGCGGTAGATACGCAGTATTTT. Translating it yields CASSEFLAVDTQYF. Using reference TRBV2 and TRBJ2-3 for the parts outside the CDR3, the full variable domain is EPEVTQTPSHQVTQMGQEVILRCVPISNHLYFYWYRQILGQKVEFLVSFYNNEISEKSEIFDDQFSVERPDGSNFTLKIRSTKLEDSAMYFCASSEFLAVDTQYFGPGTRLTVL.

The V gene is TRBV9, the J gene TRBJ2-2; unclear D gene. Germline V CDR1 and CDR2: SGDLS, YYNGEE. V was pared by 4 bases and J by 8 bases, with 21 bases between. The CDR3 has 16 residues. The CDR3 DNA reads TGTGCCAGCAGCCCCGACTGGGAACTCATAGGGGGGGAGCTGTTTTTT. Its protein is CASSPDWELIGGELFF. Using reference TRBV9 and TRBJ2-2 for the parts outside the CDR3, the full variable domain is DSGVTQTPKHLITATGQRVTLRCSPRSGDLSVYWYQQSLDQGLQFLIQYYNGEERAKGNILERFSAQQFPDLHSELNLSSLELGDSALYFCASSPDWELIGGELFFGEGSRLTVL.

The chain is built from TRBV15 and TRBJ2-6, with D uncertain. Germline lookup yields CDR1 LNHNV and CDR2 YYDKDF (reference sequence). The V end lost 8 bases, the J end lost 1 base, and 6 bases lay between the germline ends. The CDR3 has 13 amino acids. The CDR3 is CATQISGANVLTF. The CDR3 DNA is TGTGCCACCCAAATTTCTGGGGCCAACGTCCTGACTTTC.

This clonotype appeared many times. The chain links TRBV7-2 to TRBJ2-3, with 13 bases aligning to TRBD2. The J segment lost 2 bases and the V segment lost 6 bases, leaving 8 bases of the junction unmatched. This CDR3 is 17 amino acids long. The germline V gene encodes CDR1 SGHTA and CDR2 FQGNSA. CDR3 nucleotides: TGTGCCAGCAGACCTAGGACTAGCGGGGGCCACACAGATACGCAGTATTTT. Translating gives CASRPRTSGGHTDTQYF.

This clonotype has a count of ten or more. The V gene is TRBV12-5, the J gene TRBJ2-7; D remains unclear. The CDR3 totals 13 residues. V lost 5 bases and J 6 bases, leaving 14 bases between the germline ends. Looked up from germline, CDR1 is LGHNT and CDR2 is FRNRAP. DNA for the CDR3: TGTGCTAGTGGTCCCGAGCCGGAGACCGAGCAGTACTTC. Protein sequence: CASGPEPETEQYF.

V gene TRBV3-1 combines with J gene TRBJ2-3; D unclear. The CDR3 consists of 14 residues. Germline CDR1 LGHDT, CDR2 YNNKEL (reference sequence). V lost 0 bases and J lost 3, with 7 bases in between. The CDR3 protein is CASSQDYGTDTQYF. The CDR3 bases are TGTGCCAGCAGCCAAGATTATGGTACAGATACGCAGTATTTT.

This clonotype was seen a handful of times. The CDR3 loop reads CASSLGMGGEHEQYF. CDR3 sequence (DNA): TGTGCCAGCAGCTTGGGTATGGGTGGGGAACACGAGCAGTACTTC. The chain uses TRBV7-9 and TRBJ2-7; no reliable D call. This CDR3 spans 15 amino acids. In germline, CDR1 is SEHNR, CDR2 FQNEAQ (reference sequence). Trimming shortened V by 3 bases and J by 5 bases, and 17 bases separated the two germline ends. Full variable domain (remainder filled in from reference TRBV7-9 and TRBJ2-7): DTGVSQNPRHKITKRGQNVTFRCDPISEHNRLYWYRQTLGQGPEFLTYFQNEAQLEKSRLLSDRFSAERPKGSFSTLEIQRTEQGDSAMYLCASSLGMGGEHEQYFGPGTRLTVT.

This clonotype occurred a few times. V usage is TRBV7-2 and J usage is TRBJ2-5; D may correspond to TRBD1 or TRBD2 (5 bases each). The V and J ends lost 1 base and 4 bases respectively, with 10 bases between them. The germline gives CDR1 SGHTA, CDR2 FQGNSA. CDR3 length: 14 amino acids. DNA for the CDR3: TGTGCCAGCAGCTTAGGTGGGGGTGGAGAGACCCAGTACTTC. It codes for CASSLGGGGETQYF.

The chain has TRBV5-4 and TRBJ2-5; 11 nucleotides line up with TRBD2. J lost 5 bases, V lost 4 bases, and 13 bases had no gene match. Germline V gives CDR1 SGHNT, CDR2 YYREEE (reference sequence). The CDR3 is 17 amino acids. CDR3 residues: CASSRLAGGKSRETQYF. The CDR3 nucleotides read TGTGCCAGCAGCCGGCTAGCGGGAGGAAAATCGAGGGAGACCCAGTACTTC.

This clonotype was seen repeatedly, ten times or more. The CDR3 DNA sequence: TGCGCCAGCAGGGCCGTGGATATAGGGTTGGGGGAGACTGAAGCTTTCTTT. Its translation: CASRAVDIGLGETEAFF. This chain uses TRBV5-1 with TRBJ1-1; possibly TRBD1 for D (5 bases). V was cut by 5 bases and J by 5 bases, with 25 bases left in between. CDR3 size: 17 residues. Germline V lookup: CDR1 SGHRS, CDR2 YFSETQ.

On this clonotype: The junction and the germline gene differ at one end; a read error may be behind it. V usage is TRBV7-9 and J usage is TRBJ2-3, with 7 bases identical to TRBD1. The CDR3 covers 11 residues. From germline, CDR1 is SEHNR and CDR2 FQNEAQ (reference sequence). CDR3 nucleotide sequence: TGTGCCAGCAGTTTGGATTACGGGACAGCCTTT. Translated, it gives CASSLDYGTAF.

In its sample, this clonotype was seen a few times. The rearrangement uses TRBV20-1 and TRBJ2-7; 9 bases agree with TRBD2. Germline CDR1 DFQATT, CDR2 SNEGSKA (reference sequence). Losses at the gene ends were 6 bases for V and 0 bases for J; bases not matched to a gene: 9. The CDR3 is made up of 15 amino acids. The CDR3 nucleotides read TGCAGTGCACAAATTCATAGCGGGAGCTCCTACGAGCAGTACTTC. Its protein product is CSAQIHSGSSYEQYF.

This clonotype has a handful of counts. The chain recombines TRBV30 with TRBJ2-7, with unresolved D. CDR1 is GTSNPN, CDR2 SVGIG, per germline (reference sequence). The V and J ends lost 0 bases and 2 bases respectively, with 11 bases between them. The CDR3 consists of 14 residues. The DNA for the CDR3 is TGTGCCTGGAGTGTACGCAGAATTCCCTACGAGCAGTACTTC. Its protein product is CAWSVRRIPYEQYF.

This clonotype turned up a few times. The chain recombines TRBV5-1 with TRBJ1-2; D ambiguous. Germline V gene lookup returns CDR1 SGHRS and CDR2 YFSETQ. This CDR3 contains 14 residues. Trimming removed 4 bases from V and 5 bases from J, with 15 bases in between. CDR3 in amino acids: CASSPGTRAYGYTF. CDR3 DNA: TGCGCCAGCAGCCCAGGAACTAGGGCATATGGCTACACCTTC. The full variable domain, its missing parts supplied by reference TRBV5-1 and TRBJ1-2, is KAGVTQTPRYLIKTRGQQVTLSCSPISGHRSVSWYQQTPGQGLQFLFEYFSETQRNKGNFPGRFSGRQFSNSRSEMNVSTLELGDSALYLCASSPGTRAYGYTFGSGTRLTVV.

This clonotype was picked up a small number of times. The chain combines TRBV5-1 with TRBJ2-6; D not resolved. CDR1 is SGHRS and CDR2 is YFSETQ in the germline V gene. This CDR3 has 14 amino acids. Trimming removed 5 bases from V and 2 bases from J, with 8 bases in between. The DNA of the CDR3 is TGCGCCAGCAGTATGTATCCTGGGGCCAACGTCCTGACTTTC. It yields the protein CASSMYPGANVLTF.

This clonotype has just a few counts. This chain joins TRBV29-1 and TRBJ2-2; 12 bases agree with TRBD2. Germline V gene data show CDR1 as SQVTM and CDR2 as ANQGSEA. The length of the CDR3 is 13 residues. Here the CDR3 DNA reads TGCAGAAGACTAGCGGGGGTCGCCGGGGAGCTGTTTTTT. It specifies CRRLAGVAGELFF.

The chain has TRBV20-1 and TRBJ2-2, with D unresolved. V was shortened by 5 bases and J by 8 bases, with 15 bases between the two germline ends. The length of the CDR3 is 13 residues. In germline, CDR1 is DFQATT, CDR2 SNEGSKA (reference sequence). The CDR3 sequence is CSAPDSTEGELFF. The CDR3 DNA follows: TGCAGTGCTCCTGATTCAACAGAGGGGGAGCTGTTTTTT.

This clonotype appeared a few times. CDR3 amino acids: CSARLGLAGLYEQYF. DNA for the CDR3: TGCAGTGCTAGGCTCGGACTAGCGGGACTCTACGAGCAGTACTTC. The chain combines TRBV20-1 with TRBJ2-7; the match to TRBD2 covers 12 bases. This CDR3 has 15 amino acids. After removal of 3 bases from V and 3 bases from J, the junction contained 6 bases not matched to a gene. Germline CDR1 DFQATT, CDR2 SNEGSKA (reference sequence).

There are a few counts of this clonotype. The V gene is TRBV3-1, the J gene TRBJ2-1, with D unclear. The V and J ends lost 1 base and 2 bases respectively, with 9 bases between them. CDR1 LGHDT and CDR2 YNNKEL come from the germline V gene (reference sequence). The CDR3 loop spans 15 amino acids. CDR3 coding DNA: TGTGCCAGCAGCCAAGTACGCTTAGCCTACAATGAGCAGTTCTTC. This gives the protein CASSQVRLAYNEQFF.

The chain recombines TRBV12-3 or TRBV12-4 with TRBJ2-3; unclear D gene. Between the trimmed V and J ends, which lost 3 bases and 5 bases, there was a span of 9 bases. The CDR3 consists of 13 residues. The CDR3 spells CASSFIRLDTQYF. The CDR3 bases are TGTGCCAGCAGTTTTATTCGACTAGATACGCAGTATTTT.

This clonotype was seen a few times. The chain couples TRBV6-5 to TRBJ1-2; a weak D match, TRBD1 (6 bases). V was trimmed by 2 bases and J by 8 bases, leaving 9 bases between them. Germline V gene data show CDR1 as MNHEY and CDR2 as SVGAGI. This CDR3 has 12 amino acids. The CDR3 here is CASSYGGAGYTF. The CDR3 coding sequence is TGTGCCAGCAGTTACGGGGGCGCGGGCTACACCTTC.

CDR3 sequence (DNA): TGTGCCATCAGCGCCGGGACAGGAACCAATGAGCAGTTCTTC. Residues: CAISAGTGTNEQFF. The chain is built from TRBV10-3 and TRBJ2-1, with 8 nucleotides matching TRBD1. Looked up from germline, CDR1 is ENHRY and CDR2 is SYGVKD. Trimming removed 6 bases from V and 6 bases from J; junction bases left unmatched: 7. There are 14 residues in the CDR3.

This clonotype was seen at least ten times. The chain joins TRBV12-3 or TRBV12-4 to TRBJ2-1; perhaps TRBD2 as D (6 bases). This CDR3 is 11 amino acids long. Trimming stripped 6 bases from V and 6 bases from J, with 6 bases between. The CDR3 spells CASSGGNEQFF. For the CDR3, the DNA is TGTGCCAGCAGCGGGGGCAATGAGCAGTTCTTC.

This clonotype was picked up a small number of times. The V and J genes are TRBV6-2 or TRBV6-3 and TRBJ1-2; D not certain. CDR3 length equals 10 residues. CDR1 and CDR2 (germline): MNHEY, SVGEGT. Trimming pared 2 bases from V and 8 bases from J, leaving 3 bases between. The DNA of the CDR3 is TGTGCCAGCAGTTACAAGGGCTACACCTTC. This codes for CASSYKGYTF.

The V and J genes are TRBV7-2 and TRBJ2-7; D is possibly TRBD2 (6 bases). CDR3 length: 13 amino acids. From germline, CDR1 is SGHTA and CDR2 FQGNSA. V was shortened by 6 bases and J by 8 bases, with 17 bases between the two germline ends. CDR3 sequence: CASREGGTLQQYF. The CDR3 DNA is TGTGCCAGCAGGGAGGGCGGGACCCTCCAGCAGTACTTC. The full variable domain, its missing parts supplied by reference TRBV7-2 and TRBJ2-7, is GAGVSQSPSNKVTEKGKDVELRCDPISGHTALYWYRQSLGQGLEFLIYFQGNSAPDKSGLPSDRFSAERTGGSVSTLTIQRTQQEDSAVYLCASREGGTLQQYFGPGTRLTVT.